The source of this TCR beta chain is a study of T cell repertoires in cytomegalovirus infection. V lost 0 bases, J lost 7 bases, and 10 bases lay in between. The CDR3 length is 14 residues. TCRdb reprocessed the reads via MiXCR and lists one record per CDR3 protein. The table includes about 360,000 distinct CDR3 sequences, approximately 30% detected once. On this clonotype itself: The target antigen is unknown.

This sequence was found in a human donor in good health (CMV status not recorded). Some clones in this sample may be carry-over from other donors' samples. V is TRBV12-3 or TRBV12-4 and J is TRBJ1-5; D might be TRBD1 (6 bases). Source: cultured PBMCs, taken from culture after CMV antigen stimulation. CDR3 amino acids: CASSLAFRGQPQHF. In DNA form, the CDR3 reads TGTGCCAGCAGTTTAGCCTTCAGGGGCCAGCCCCAGCATTTT.